This entry concerns a single T cell receptor (beta chain). Its antigen is not identified. Possible read error: a much larger clone is one base away. Since the CDR3 does not end with the conserved phenylalanine or tryptophan, this likely comes from a read error. The source of the sample is a study of T cells in Graves' hyperthyroidism and ophthalmopathy. Study outcomes and limitations: Within blood appeared most thyroid clonotypes that had expanded above 0.001.

Diagnosis rested on symptoms, serum thyroxine and TRAb, thyroid ultrasound, and orbital computed tomography. V lost 3 bases and J 3 bases, leaving 9 bases between the germline ends. The germline V gene has CDR1 SEHNR and CDR2 FQNEAQ (reference sequence). The CDR3 runs to 13 residues. TCR beta CDR3 sequences were amplified from RNA transcripts. First-round RT-PCR of the TCR CDR3 relied on the HTBI primer set. TCRdb re-derived calls from the multiplex PCR reads in MiXCR, one entry per CDR3 protein. The sample records 750,000 to 950,000 distinct CDR3 sequences, roughly 37% being singletons. This chain joins TRBV7-9 and TRBJ2-7; no clear D. The source is a man aged 18 to 29 with Graves' hyperthyroidism. What was sequenced was blood. Here the CDR3 DNA reads TGTGCCAGCAGCTTGACCGGGCGCTACGAGCAGTACTCC. It is translated as CASSLTGRYEQYS.